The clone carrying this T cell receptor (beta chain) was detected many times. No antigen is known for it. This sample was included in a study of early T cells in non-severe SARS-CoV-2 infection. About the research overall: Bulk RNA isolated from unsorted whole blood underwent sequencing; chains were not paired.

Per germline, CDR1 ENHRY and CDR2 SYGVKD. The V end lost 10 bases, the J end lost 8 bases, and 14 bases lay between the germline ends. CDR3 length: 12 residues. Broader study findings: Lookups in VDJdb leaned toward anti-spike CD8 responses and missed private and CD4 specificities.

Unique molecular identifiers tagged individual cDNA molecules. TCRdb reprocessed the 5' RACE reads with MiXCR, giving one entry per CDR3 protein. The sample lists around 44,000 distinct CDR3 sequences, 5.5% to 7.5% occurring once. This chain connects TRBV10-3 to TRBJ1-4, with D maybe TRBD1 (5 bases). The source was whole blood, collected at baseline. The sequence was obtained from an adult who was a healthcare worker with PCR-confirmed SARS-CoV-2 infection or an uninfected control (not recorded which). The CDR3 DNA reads TGTGCCACGGGGACCCCAGAAGAAAAACTGTTTTTT. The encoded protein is CATGTPEEKLFF.